Sequencing of this TCR beta chain was carried out in a study of blood T cell repertoires in COVID-19. TCRdb keeps only in-frame clones here, not all; method: immunoSEQ multiplex PCR. The data show 60,000 to 90,000 clones, around 70% seen once. CDR3 length: 16 residues. Germline assignment: CDR1 KGHSH and CDR2 LQKENI. The ends lost 2 bases at V and 1 base at J; junction bases unmatched: 2. The rearrangement links TRBV18 to TRBJ2-5; 12 nucleotides match TRBD2. Sequenced input: peripheral blood. This clonotype was obtained from a man aged 60 to 75 with acute or convalescent COVID-19. As DNA, the CDR3 is TGTGCCAGCTCACCAAGGACTAGCGGGGTCCAAGAGACCCAGTACTTC. Translating it yields CASSPRTSGVQETQYF.